This T cell receptor (beta chain) is drawn from a study of PD-1 and CTLA-4 blockade in melanoma. V was clipped by 4 bases and J by 1 base, with 7 bases between them. Per the germline V gene, CDR1 is SGHNT and CDR2 is YENEEA. The CDR3 runs to 13 residues. Using immunoSEQ multiplex PCR, the repertoire was profiled, and TCRdb retains in-frame clones only, with some absent. The sample has over 15,000 clones; around 70% are singletons. This chain connects TRBV11-3 to TRBJ1-2, with D perhaps TRBD1 (5 bases). This receptor was taken from a human donor with melanoma. Sequencing used CD8+ T cells from peripheral blood, obtained from a patient given anti-PD-1 treatment. The chain's CDR3 is CASSSGSNYGYTF. The DNA for the CDR3 is TGTGCCAGCAGCTCAGGGAGTAACTATGGCTACACCTTC.